Sequencing of this TCR beta chain was carried out in a study of T cells in Graves' hyperthyroidism and ophthalmopathy. Researchers amplified the TCR beta CDR3 regions from RNA transcripts. Initially, a first-round RT-PCR of the TCR CDR3 employed the HTBI primer set. TCRdb redid the calling of the multiplex PCR reads with MiXCR, one entry per CDR3 protein. The sample contains a few hundred thousand distinct CDR3 sequences, approximately 15% of which appear only once. Germline-derived CDR1 and CDR2 are PRHDT and FYEKMQ (reference sequence). This CDR3 has 14 residues. V lost 2 bases, J lost 6 bases, and 12 bases lay in between.

The sequence derives from a young woman with Graves' hyperthyroidism. The sequencing sample was made of blood. J is TRBJ2-3 and V is TRBV13; D is unresolved. CDR3 in amino acids: CASSLRMNGDTQYF. CDR3 DNA sequence: TGTGCCAGCAGCTTACGAATGAATGGGGATACGCAGTATTTT. Supplemented by reference TRBV13 and TRBJ2-3, the full variable domain reads AAGVIQSPRHLIKEKRETATLKCYPIPRHDTVYWYQQGPGQDPQFLISFYEKMQSDKGSIPDRFSAQQFSDYHSELNMSSLELGDSALYFCASSLRMNGDTQYFGPGTRLTVL.